This T cell receptor (beta chain) was sequenced in a study of OX40 agonist ivuxolimab in advanced cancers. Per germline, CDR1 SGHVS and CDR2 FNYEAQ. Trimming removed 1 base from V and 3 bases from J; junction bases left unmatched: 9. This CDR3 has 17 amino acids. The assay was immunoSEQ multiplex PCR, and TCRdb's table has in-frame clones only and misses some. The sample gives around 74,000 clones, approximately 80% of which show up once; around 0.51% is in the top ten. Sampling times: baseline, cycle 4 day 1, cycle 7 day 1. This chain uses TRBV7-6 with TRBJ2-5; 9 bases are a match to TRBD2. This TCR was recovered from an adult with an advanced solid tumor such as melanoma, head and neck, liver or kidney cancer. The input for sequencing was CD4+ or CD8+ T cells sorted from blood, taken in a trial of the OX40 agonist ivuxolimab. CDR3 amino acids: CASSLVGAGGPEETQYF. As DNA, the CDR3 is TGTGCCAGCAGCTTAGTAGGAGCGGGGGGCCCGGAAGAGACCCAGTACTTC.